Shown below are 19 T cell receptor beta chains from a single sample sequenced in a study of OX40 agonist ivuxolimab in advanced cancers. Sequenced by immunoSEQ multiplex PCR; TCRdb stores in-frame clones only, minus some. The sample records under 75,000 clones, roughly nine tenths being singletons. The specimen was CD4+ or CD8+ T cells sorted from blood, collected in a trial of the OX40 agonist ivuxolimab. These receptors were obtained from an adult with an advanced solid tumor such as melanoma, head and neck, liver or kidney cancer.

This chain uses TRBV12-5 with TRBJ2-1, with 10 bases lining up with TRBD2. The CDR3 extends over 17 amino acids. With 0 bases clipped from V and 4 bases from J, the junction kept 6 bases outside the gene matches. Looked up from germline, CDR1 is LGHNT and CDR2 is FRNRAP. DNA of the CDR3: TGTGCTAGTGGTTTGGTCCCTTTACTAGCGGGGTACAATGAGCAGTTCTTC. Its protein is CASGLVPLLAGYNEQFF.

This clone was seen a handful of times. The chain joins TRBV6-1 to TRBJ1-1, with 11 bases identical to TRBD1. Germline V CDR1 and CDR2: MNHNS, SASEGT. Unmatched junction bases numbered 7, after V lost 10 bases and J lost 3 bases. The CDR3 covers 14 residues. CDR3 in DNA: TGTGCCACTAGATGGGACAGGGGGGACACTGAAGCTTTCTTT. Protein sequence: CATRWDRGDTEAFF.

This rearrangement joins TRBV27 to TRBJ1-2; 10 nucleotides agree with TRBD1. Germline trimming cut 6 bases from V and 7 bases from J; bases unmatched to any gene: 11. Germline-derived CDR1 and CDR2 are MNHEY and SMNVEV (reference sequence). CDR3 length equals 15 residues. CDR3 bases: TGTGCCAGCAGACCCCCGGACAGGGGGAAGGCTGGCTACACCTTC. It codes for CASRPPDRGKAGYTF.

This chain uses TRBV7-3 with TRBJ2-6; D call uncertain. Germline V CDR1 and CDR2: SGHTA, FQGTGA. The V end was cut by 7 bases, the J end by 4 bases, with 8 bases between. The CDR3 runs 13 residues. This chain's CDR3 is CASTFPGANVLTF. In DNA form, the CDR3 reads TGTGCCAGCACCTTCCCGGGGGCCAACGTCCTGACTTTC.

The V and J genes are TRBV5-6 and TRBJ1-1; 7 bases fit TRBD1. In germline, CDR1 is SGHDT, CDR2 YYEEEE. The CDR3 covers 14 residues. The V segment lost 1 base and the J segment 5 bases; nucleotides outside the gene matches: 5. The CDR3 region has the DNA TGTGCCAGCAGCTTGACAGGGGTAGGTACTGAAGCTTTCTTT. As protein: CASSLTGVGTEAFF.

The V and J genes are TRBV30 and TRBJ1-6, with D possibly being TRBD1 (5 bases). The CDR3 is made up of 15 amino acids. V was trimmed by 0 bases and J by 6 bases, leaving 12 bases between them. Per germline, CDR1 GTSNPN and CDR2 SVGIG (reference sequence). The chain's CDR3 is CAWSVRGFGNSPLHF. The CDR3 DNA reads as TGTGCCTGGAGTGTAAGGGGTTTTGGTAATTCACCCCTCCACTTT.

The CDR3 DNA follows: TGTGCCAGCAGCCAAGCTACCGGGGGCGGGTCGACTAGCGGTTACGAGCAGTACTTC. It translates to CASSQATGGGSTSGYEQYF. The V gene is TRBV5-4, the J gene TRBJ2-7; 9 nucleotides agree with TRBD2. V gave up 4 bases and J gave up 4 bases; unmatched junction bases: 21. The CDR3 spans 19 residues. The germline V gene has CDR1 SGHNT and CDR2 YYREEE (reference sequence).

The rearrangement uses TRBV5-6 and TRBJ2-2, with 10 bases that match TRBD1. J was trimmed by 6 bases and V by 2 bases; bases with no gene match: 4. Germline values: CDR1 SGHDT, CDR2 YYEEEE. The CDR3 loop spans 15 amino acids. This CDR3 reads CASSFATGGSGELFF. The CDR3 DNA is TGTGCCAGCAGCTTCGCGACAGGGGGCTCCGGGGAGCTGTTTTTT.

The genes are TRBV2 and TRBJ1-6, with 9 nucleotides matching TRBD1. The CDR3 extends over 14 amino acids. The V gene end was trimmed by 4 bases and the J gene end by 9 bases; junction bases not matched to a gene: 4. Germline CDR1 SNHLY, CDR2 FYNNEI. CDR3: CASSAPTGGSPLHF. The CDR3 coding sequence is TGTGCCAGCAGTGCCCCGACAGGGGGTTCACCCCTCCACTTT.

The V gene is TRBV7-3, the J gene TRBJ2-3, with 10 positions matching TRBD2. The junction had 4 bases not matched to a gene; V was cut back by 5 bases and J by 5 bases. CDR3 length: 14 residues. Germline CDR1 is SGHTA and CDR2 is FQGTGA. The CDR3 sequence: CASSPSGGGDTQYF. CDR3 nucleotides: TGTGCCAGCAGCCCTAGCGGGGGTGGAGATACGCAGTATTTT.

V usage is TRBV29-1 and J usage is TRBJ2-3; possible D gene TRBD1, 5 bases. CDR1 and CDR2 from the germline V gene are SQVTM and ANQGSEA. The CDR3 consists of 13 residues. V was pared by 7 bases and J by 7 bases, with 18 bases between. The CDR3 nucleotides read TGCAGCGCTGACAGCGACACCGGAAATACGCAGTATTTT. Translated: CSADSDTGNTQYF.

CDR3 sequence (DNA): TGTGCCAGTAGTATTAGATACTCGGCCTGGACTGAAGCTTTCTTT. Its translation is CASSIRYSAWTEAFF. The genes are TRBV19 and TRBJ1-1; D not resolved. V lost 3 bases and J 5 bases, leaving 16 bases between the germline ends. Germline lookup yields CDR1 LNHDA and CDR2 SQIVND (reference sequence). The CDR3 is made up of 15 amino acids. The complete variable domain, with remaining parts taken from reference TRBV19 and TRBJ1-1, reads DGGITQSPKYLFRKEGQNVTLSCEQNLNHDAMYWYRQDPGQGLRLIYYSQIVNDFQKGDIAEGYSVSREKKESFPLTVTSAQKNPTAFYLCASSIRYSAWTEAFFGQGTRLTVV.

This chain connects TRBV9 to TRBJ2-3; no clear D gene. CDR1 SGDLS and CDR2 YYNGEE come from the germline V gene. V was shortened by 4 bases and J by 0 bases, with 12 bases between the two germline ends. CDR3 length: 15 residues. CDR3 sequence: CASSRFPASTDTQYF. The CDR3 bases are TGTGCCAGCAGCCGTTTTCCGGCTAGCACAGATACGCAGTATTTT.

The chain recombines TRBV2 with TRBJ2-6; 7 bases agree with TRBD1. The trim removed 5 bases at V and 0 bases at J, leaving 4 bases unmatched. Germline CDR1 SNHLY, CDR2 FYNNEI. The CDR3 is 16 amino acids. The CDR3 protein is CASSRDSSSGANVLTF. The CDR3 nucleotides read TGTGCCAGCAGTAGGGACAGTAGCTCTGGGGCCAACGTCCTGACTTTC.

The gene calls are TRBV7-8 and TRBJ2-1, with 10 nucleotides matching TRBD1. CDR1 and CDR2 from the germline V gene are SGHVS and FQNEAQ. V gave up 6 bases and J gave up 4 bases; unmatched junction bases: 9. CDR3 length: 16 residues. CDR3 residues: CASSDRGLRVYNEQFF. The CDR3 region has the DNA TGTGCCAGCAGTGACAGGGGGCTCAGGGTTTACAATGAGCAGTTCTTC.

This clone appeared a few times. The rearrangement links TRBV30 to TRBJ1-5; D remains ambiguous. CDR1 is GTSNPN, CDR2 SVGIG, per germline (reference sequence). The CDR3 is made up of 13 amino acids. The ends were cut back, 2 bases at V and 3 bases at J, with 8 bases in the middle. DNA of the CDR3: TGTGCCTGGAGTCTCACAGTCAATCAGCCCCAGCATTTT. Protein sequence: CAWSLTVNQPQHF.

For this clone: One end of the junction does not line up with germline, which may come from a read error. The CDR3 DNA reads as TGTGCCAGCAGTTACTCGATCTTAGCGTACTACTATGAGCAGTTCTTC. Translation gives CASSYSILAYYYEQFF. This chain joins TRBV6-5 and TRBJ2-1; D might be TRBD2 (5 bases). Germline V gene data show CDR1 as MNHEY and CDR2 as SVGAGI. The CDR3 consists of 16 residues.

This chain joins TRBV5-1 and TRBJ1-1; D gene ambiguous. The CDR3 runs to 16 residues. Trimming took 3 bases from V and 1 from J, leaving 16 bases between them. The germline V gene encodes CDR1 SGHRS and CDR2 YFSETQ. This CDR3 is CASSSEWFSSNTEAFF. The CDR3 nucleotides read TGCGCCAGCAGCTCGGAGTGGTTTTCCTCGAACACTGAAGCTTTCTTT. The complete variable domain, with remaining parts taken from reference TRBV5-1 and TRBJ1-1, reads KAGVTQTPRYLIKTRGQQVTLSCSPISGHRSVSWYQQTPGQGLQFLFEYFSETQRNKGNFPGRFSGRQFSNSRSEMNVSTLELGDSALYLCASSSEWFSSNTEAFFGQGTRLTVV.

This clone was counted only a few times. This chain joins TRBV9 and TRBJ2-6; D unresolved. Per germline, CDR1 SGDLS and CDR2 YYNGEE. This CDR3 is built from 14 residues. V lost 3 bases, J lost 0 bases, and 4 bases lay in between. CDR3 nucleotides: TGTGCCAGCAGCGGGTACTCTGGGGCCAACGTCCTGACTTTC. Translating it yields CASSGYSGANVLTF. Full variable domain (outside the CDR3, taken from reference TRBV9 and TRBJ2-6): DSGVTQTPKHLITATGQRVTLRCSPRSGDLSVYWYQQSLDQGLQFLIQYYNGEERAKGNILERFSAQQFPDLHSELNLSSLELGDSALYFCASSGYSGANVLTFGAGSRLTVL.